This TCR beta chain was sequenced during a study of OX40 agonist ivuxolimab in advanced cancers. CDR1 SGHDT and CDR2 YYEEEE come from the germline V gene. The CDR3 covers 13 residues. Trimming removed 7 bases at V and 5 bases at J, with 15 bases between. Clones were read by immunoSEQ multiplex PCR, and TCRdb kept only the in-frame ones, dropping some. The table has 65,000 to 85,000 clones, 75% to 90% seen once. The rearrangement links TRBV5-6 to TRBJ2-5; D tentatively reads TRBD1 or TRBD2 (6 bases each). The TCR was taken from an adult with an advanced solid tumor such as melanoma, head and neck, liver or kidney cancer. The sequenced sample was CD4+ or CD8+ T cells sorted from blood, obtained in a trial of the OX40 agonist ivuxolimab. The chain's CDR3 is CASGTPGVETQYF. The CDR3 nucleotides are TGTGCCAGCGGGACACCGGGGGTTGAGACCCAGTACTTC.